A single sample gave rise to the 16 T cell receptor beta chains below, sequenced in a study of shared clonotypes between healthy human individuals. Generated by immunoSEQ multiplex PCR, the TCRdb table keeps only in-frame clones and is missing some. The table has around 430,000 clones, 70% to 80% seen once. The sample taken for sequencing was PBMCs. Receptor source: a woman aged 40 to 50 in good health. Some clones in this sample may be carry-over from other donors' samples.

J is TRBJ2-3 and V is TRBV4-3; 9 bases map to TRBD1. There are 15 residues in the CDR3. V lost 4 bases to trimming and J lost 3 bases; unmatched junction nucleotides: 5. Germline V gives CDR1 LGHNA, CDR2 YSLEER. CDR3 bases: TGCGCCAGCAGCCTCAGGACAGGGGAAACAGATACGCAGTATTTT. Translating gives CASSLRTGETDTQYF.

This clone came up once. The CDR3, as DNA: TGTGCCAGCAGCCCCCCGGGGAGCGTAAACAATGAGCAGTTCTTC. It encodes CASSPPGSVNNEQFF. J is TRBJ2-1 and V is TRBV9; tentatively, D is TRBD2 (5 bases). This CDR3 has 15 amino acids. In germline, CDR1 is SGDLS, CDR2 YYNGEE. V lost 4 bases to trimming and J lost 5 bases, with 16 bases between them.

The chain couples TRBV11-3 to TRBJ1-1; 7 bases agree with TRBD1. This CDR3 region has 14 residues. Trimming at V came to 1 base and at J to 3 bases, leaving 2 bases not matched to a gene. CDR1 is SGHNT and CDR2 is YENEEA in the germline V gene. Here the CDR3 reads CASSLAGQHTEAFF. The CDR3 bases are TGTGCCAGCAGCTTAGCGGGACAGCACACTGAAGCTTTCTTT.

The genes are TRBV27 and TRBJ2-3; TRBD2 agrees at 11 bases. Trimming at V came to 3 bases and at J to 4 bases, leaving 9 bases not matched to a gene. In germline, CDR1 is MNHEY, CDR2 SMNVEV (reference sequence). This CDR3 region has 17 residues. This CDR3 reads CASSFRRLAGSADTQYF. DNA of the CDR3: TGTGCCAGCAGTTTTCGGAGACTAGCGGGATCCGCAGATACGCAGTATTTT.

This chain joins TRBV2 and TRBJ2-7, with D perhaps TRBD1 or TRBD2 (5 bases each). Germline CDR1 reads SNHLY; CDR2 reads FYNNEI. Between the trimmed V and J ends, which lost 5 bases and 3 bases, there was a span of 14 bases. The CDR3 has 14 amino acids. The CDR3 here is CASSSVGRYYEQYF. The CDR3 DNA is TGTGCCAGCAGTTCGGTGGGACGGTACTACGAGCAGTACTTC.

This clone has just a few counts. This chain connects TRBV19 to TRBJ2-3; the match to TRBD2 covers 12 bases. Germline V gene lookup returns CDR1 LNHDA and CDR2 SQIVND (reference sequence). V lost 10 bases and J lost 5; bases outside the gene matches: 13. This CDR3 has 16 residues. The CDR3 sequence is CATANTLAGGGDTQYF. CDR3 DNA: TGTGCCACCGCAAACACCCTAGCGGGGGGGGGAGATACGCAGTATTTT.

This clone showed up just a few times. This sequence joins TRBV7-6 and TRBJ2-2; TRBD1 matches at 8 bases. The CDR3 contains 16 residues. V was pared by 0 bases and J by 7 bases, with 7 bases of the junction left unmatched. CDR1 is SGHVS and CDR2 is FNYEAQ in the germline V gene. As DNA, the CDR3 is TGTGCCAGCAGCTTAGCTGCGCAGGGGGCCGGCGGGGAGCTGTTTTTT. Translating gives CASSLAAQGAGGELFF.

In this sample, this clone turned up once. The V call is TRBV6-1, the J call TRBJ2-1; TRBD2 aligns across 10 bases. CDR3 length equals 14 residues. V gave up 6 bases and J gave up 4 bases; unmatched junction bases: 3. Germline lookup yields CDR1 MNHNS and CDR2 SASEGT. The CDR3 loop reads CASRWTSGYNEQFF. The CDR3 nucleotides are TGTGCCAGCAGATGGACTAGCGGATACAATGAGCAGTTCTTC.

This chain connects TRBV7-2 to TRBJ2-1; TRBD2 matches at 7 bases. The V gene's germline CDR1 is SGHTA and CDR2 FQGNSA. The CDR3 runs 15 residues. J gave up 4 bases and V 0 bases, and 3 bases lay outside the gene matches. DNA of the CDR3: TGTGCCAGCAGCTTAGCAGCGGGAACGTACAATGAGCAGTTCTTC. It specifies CASSLAAGTYNEQFF.

The chain has TRBV28 and TRBJ2-6; D is unresolved. CDR3 length equals 14 residues. Trimming shortened V by 6 bases and J by 0 bases, and 6 bases separated the two germline ends. Per the germline V gene, CDR1 is MDHEN and CDR2 is SYDVKM. The DNA for the CDR3 is TGTGCCAGCAGCCTCAGCTCTGGGGCCAACGTCCTGACTTTC. It specifies CASSLSSGANVLTF.

For the CDR3, the DNA is TGTGCCAGCAACCGGGAAAATGAGCAGTTCTTC. It specifies CASNRENEQFF. The chain employs TRBV28 and TRBJ2-1; perhaps TRBD2 as D (5 bases). V was clipped by 7 bases and J by 7 bases, with 8 bases between them. This CDR3 comprises 11 residues. Germline V CDR1 and CDR2: MDHEN, SYDVKM. The variable domain in full, with the rest retrieved from reference TRBV28 and TRBJ2-1, is DVKVTQSSRYLVKRTGEKVFLECVQDMDHENMFWYRQDPGLGLRLIYFSYDVKMKEKGDIPEGYSVSREKKERFSLILESASTNQTSMYLCASNRENEQFFGPGTRLTVL.

The chain carries TRBV6-5 and TRBJ2-1, with unresolved D. CDR3 length: 11 residues. Per germline, CDR1 MNHEY and CDR2 SVGAGI. The V and J ends lost 5 bases and 8 bases respectively, with 7 bases between them. The CDR3 nucleotides read TGTGCCAGCAGTCGCGCGGATGAGCAGTTCTTC. Translating it yields CASSRADEQFF.

The chain is built from TRBV27 and TRBJ2-2; TRBD1 agrees at 7 bases. Losses at the gene ends were 6 bases for V and 1 base for J; bases not matched to a gene: 2. The CDR3 runs 14 residues. Germline values: CDR1 MNHEY, CDR2 SMNVEV (reference sequence). The CDR3 protein is CASRGTVNTGELFF. CDR3 bases: TGTGCCAGCAGAGGGACAGTGAACACCGGGGAGCTGTTTTTT.

This clone was counted once. The chain is built from TRBV9 and TRBJ2-7, with D perhaps matching TRBD2 (5 bases). The CDR3 length is 14 residues. CDR1 and CDR2 from the germline V gene are SGDLS and YYNGEE. Trimming took 0 bases from V and 0 from J, leaving 7 bases between them. The CDR3 DNA follows: TGTGCCAGCAGCGTAGAGAGGGACTCCTACGAGCAGTACTTC. It is translated as CASSVERDSYEQYF.

The V and J genes are TRBV18 and TRBJ2-3; no clear D gene. This CDR3 has 14 residues. With 0 bases removed from V and 3 bases from J, the gap between germline ends came to 7 bases. The germline CDR1 and CDR2 sequences are KGHSH and LQKENI. The CDR3 here is CASSPPATTDTQYF. The CDR3 nucleotides read TGTGCCAGCTCACCACCGGCCACTACAGATACGCAGTATTTT.

The CDR3 loop reads CASSLTRTLGNQPQHF. CDR3 DNA: TGTGCCAGCAGTTTAACACGAACGCTAGGGAATCAGCCCCAGCATTTT. The chain joins TRBV28 to TRBJ1-5; D gene ambiguous. CDR1 is MDHEN, CDR2 SYDVKM, per germline. The CDR3 loop spans 16 amino acids. V lost 2 bases and J lost 4, with 15 bases in between.